A single T cell receptor beta chain is shown here with its context. Which antigen it targets is not known. No base qualities exist here, and no much larger clone lies one base off it. Healthy HIV-negative adults with no recently reported acute infections or vaccinations were included as donors. Only Caucasian adults living in Nashville, Tennessee, USA were represented among the donors. Magnetic negative selection was used to enrich CD4+ T cells, after which naive cells were positively selected on CD45RA and the negative fraction became the memory subset. After blood collection by leukapheresis, PBMCs were isolated using Ficoll-Histopaque density gradient centrifugation and then cryopreserved in the vapor phase of liquid nitrogen. Analytical flow cytometry was used to check the purity and quantity of each magnetically sorted T cell population. Each sorted fraction had its genomic DNA isolated and then quantified by UV absorbance on a Nanodrop 2000c.

The data stem from a study of shared clonotypes between healthy human individuals (dated by TCRdb to 2020 to 2022). With respect to the entire study: A couple of women and three men aged 18 to 49 years were included in the cohort. For each donor, CD4 naive and CD4 memory were each given three plates, CD8 naive was given two plates, and CD8 memory was given one plate. To estimate repertoire size and how much clonotype sharing occurs between individuals, the study deeply sequenced the blood TCR repertoires of five or six healthy adults. Different laboratories and diverse techniques were used to prepare libraries and sequence TCR repertoires, to increase sequencing depth and limit assay-specific biases. Leukapheresis yielded between about 0.94 and 10 billion PBMCs per donor. Results the study describes overall, beyond this receptor: Sampling was restricted to blood, and TCR repertoires in tissue are likely to differ from TCR repertoires in blood. Clonotypes shared by all four sorted-subset donors showed higher generation probabilities than non-shared clonotypes. Naive subsets generally had larger estimated clonotype richness than memory subsets did. Incomplete sequencing was indicated by rarefaction of sorted-subset datasets, despite the large sequencing depth. Based on pairwise subsampling, the degree of clonotype sharing among donors was expected to be affected by sequencing depth. Because the study included a small number of donors, the genetic and exposure-history diversity represented was limited. Roughly 5.2% of naive CD4, around 3.5% of naive CD8, 2.3% of memory CD4, and around 0.4% of memory CD8 clonotypes were shared across several donors.

TCR CDR3 regions were amplified from genomic DNA by multiplex PCR using the deep immunoSEQ assay. Extracted genomic DNA from each cell subset was distributed evenly across all wells of several immunoSEQ 96-well plates, and each plate was treated as a replicate. For sorted subsets, each replicate PCR was loaded with approximately 0.2 ug genomic DNA, equivalent to roughly 30,000 T cell genomes. Purified libraries were quantified with a Qubit 3.0 fluorometer, sized on a Bioanalyzer 2100, and re-quantified with the KAPA Library Quantification kit. Each immunoSEQ 96-well plate was sequenced on its own single-read 150-cycle Illumina NextSeq 550 flow cell. Concerning the study's data processing: The immunoSEQ output contained only junctional sequences without quality scores, so filtering could not match that applied to full-length reads. To assign V/J genes and CDR3, sequences were annotated using PyIR, a Python wrapper for IgBLAST v1.9, with IMGT germline references. Reads with weak V/J assignments (E-value above 1e-6), missing CDR3, stop codons, out-of-frame junctions, or ambiguous translated residues were removed. V3J clonotypes were defined by identical inferred V gene, J gene, and CDR3 amino acid sequence. The percentage overlap between two repertoires was calculated by dividing the number of shared unique clonotypes by the size of the smaller repertoire. Richness of each repertoire was evaluated using RTK rarefaction, the Chao1 estimator, and Recon v2.1 estimates of unobserved clonotypes. Generation probabilities were computed with OLGA for all TCRbeta clonotypes obtained by the gDNA method from several donors. Not all clones reach the TCRdb copy of this immuneACCESS table, which keeps in-frame sequences only. Checked studies attribute under half of the gap to unresolved V genes and leave the rest unexplained. V and J calls plus clone size are reproduced from that table; the DNA served to infer D and trimming. This sample gives approximately 980,000 clones in total; roughly 72% of them show up just once. The biggest ten clones account for about 1.5% of the sample.

The CDR3 numbers 17 residues from cysteine through phenylalanine. The kept DNA is CDR3 alone, 51 bases in frame from the first base. Via the germline V gene, CDR1 is SGHTA and CDR2 FQGNSA. V is trimmed back by 5 bases and J by 0 bases, and the junction contains 11 bases that no gene match accounts for. This receptor was identified in a man younger than 35 in good health. The specimen was memory CD4+ T cells sorted from blood. Reading the label with the study, this specimen's cell subset or site is: CD45RA-negative fraction. Recombination joined TRBV7-2 with TRBJ2-3, with 7 junctional bases fitting TRBD2. The nucleotide sequence reads as follows: TGTGCCAGCAGCAATCTCACTAGCGTCATTAGCACAGATACGCAGTATTTT. The resulting protein is CASSNLTSVISTDTQYF.